This is a list of T cell receptor beta chains from one sample in a study. The method was immunoSEQ multiplex PCR; TCRdb's version includes in-frame clones alone and lacks a portion of them. The table shows about 68,000 clones, with about 94% occurring only once. The sequenced material came from PBMCs. The receptor source for this set is a man between 40 and 49 years old with rheumatoid arthritis. Each CDR3 is given with its conserved first and last residue. The order of the fields is D gene, clone size, V gene, J gene, CDR3 protein, CDR3 DNA. The D gene is left open where the match is weak. Only part of the rows carry a size: once, few, many, or a class if the clone is expanded.

>TRBD1|once|TRBV3-1/TRBV3-2|TRBJ2-3
CASSSGTAKDTDTQYF
TGTGCCAGCAGCAGTGGGACAGCTAAAGACACAGATACGCAGTATTTT
>-|-|TRBV9|TRBJ2-7
CASSVGITYEQYF
TGTGCCAGCAGCGTGGGGATTACCTACGAGCAGTACTTC
>-|once|TRBV6-5|TRBJ2-7
CAVRQGGSYEQYF
TGTGCCGTAAGGCAGGGAGGCTCCTACGAGCAGTACTTC
>TRBD1|-|TRBV5-5|TRBJ1-6
CASSLGTGDGNSPLHF
TGTGCCAGCAGCTTAGGGACAGGGGATGGTAATTCACCCCTCCACTTT
>-|-|TRBV28|TRBJ2-2
CASSFEPSSLVANTGELFF
TGTGCCAGCAGTTTTGAGCCCTCTTCTTTGGTAGCGAACACCGGGGAGCTGTTTTTT
>-|-|TRBV24-1|TRBJ2-3
CATSPGLNTDTQYF
TGTGCCACCTCACCGGGCCTAAACACAGATACGCAGTATTTT
>TRBD1|-|TRBV28|TRBJ2-7
CASSFRTGPAYEQYF
TGTGCCAGCAGTTTTCGGACAGGGCCCGCCTACGAGCAGTACTTC
>-|-|TRBV18|TRBJ2-7
CASSPLGVAYEQYF
TGTGCCAGCTCACCACTGGGGGTCGCCTACGAGCAGTACTTC
>TRBD1|-|TRBV7-6|TRBJ1-1
CASSEIGQVMNTEAFF
TGTGCCAGCAGCGAAATAGGACAGGTTATGAACACTGAAGCTTTCTTT
>-|-|TRBV5-1|TRBJ2-3
CASSLGSGPDTQYF
TGCGCCAGCAGCTTGGGGTCGGGCCCAGATACGCAGTATTTT
>TRBD1|-|TRBV7-9|TRBJ1-4
CASSLGQGSGEKLFF
TGTGCCAGCAGCCTAGGACAGGGGAGTGGAGAAAAACTGTTTTTT
>TRBD1|-|TRBV4-1|TRBJ1-6
CASSQAPPGQGTNSPLHF
TGCGCCAGCAGCCAAGCTCCCCCCGGACAGGGAACGAATTCACCCCTCCACTTT
>-|-|TRBV5-6|TRBJ2-1
CASSLRVGGTYNEQFF
TGTGCCAGCAGCTTAAGGGTAGGAGGGACCTACAATGAGCAGTTCTTC
>TRBD2|-|TRBV7-9|TRBJ2-3
CASSGLAGTTDTQYF
TGTGCCAGCAGCGGACTAGCGGGCACCACAGATACGCAGTATTTT
>-|-|TRBV6-5|TRBJ1-3
CASSYGISGNTIYF
TGTGCCAGCAGTTACGGAATCTCTGGAAACACCATATATTTT
>-|-|TRBV11-2|TRBJ2-7
CASSPGEWGDYEQYF
TGTGCCAGCAGCCCGGGGGAGTGGGGTGATTACGAGCAGTACTTC
>TRBD1|-|TRBV6-2/TRBV6-3|TRBJ2-6
CASSLTGAGGANVLTF
TGTGCCAGCAGCCTTACAGGGGCTGGCGGGGCCAACGTCCTGACTTTC
>-|-|TRBV28|TRBJ2-2
CASSFPQRATGELFF
TGTGCCAGCAGTTTCCCCCAGAGGGCCACCGGGGAGCTGTTTTTT
>TRBD2|-|TRBV6-5|TRBJ2-1
CASSPSSGSYNEQFF
TGTGCCAGCAGTCCCTCTAGCGGGAGTTACAATGAGCAGTTCTTC
>TRBD1|-|TRBV7-6|TRBJ2-1
CASTRQGGYNEQFF
TGTGCCAGCACCCGACAGGGCGGCTACAATGAGCAGTTCTTC
>-|once|TRBV5-6|TRBJ2-7
CASSRDYEQYF
TGTGCCAGCAGCAGGGACTACGAGCAGTACTTC
>TRBD1|once|TRBV6-5|TRBJ1-3
CASSLTGSGNTIYF
TGTGCCAGTTCCTTGACAGGGTCTGGAAACACCATATATTTT
>-|-|TRBV20-1|TRBJ2-7
CSASFGQQQYF
TGCAGTGCTAGTTTCGGACAGCAGCAGTACTTC
>TRBD2|once|TRBV3-1/TRBV3-2|TRBJ2-7
CASSQGSGGSEQYF
TGTGCCAGCAGCCAAGGTAGCGGGGGCTCCGAGCAGTACTTC
>-|-|TRBV12-3/TRBV12-4|TRBJ2-7
CASSWAASYEQYF
TGTGCCAGCAGTTGGGCGGCCTCCTACGAGCAGTACTTC
>-|-|TRBV12-5|TRBJ1-4
CASGLGHGNEKLFF
TGTGCTAGTGGTTTGGGACACGGAAATGAAAAACTGTTTTTT
>-|few|TRBV9|TRBJ2-6
CASGQAGANVLTF
TGTGCCAGCGGGCAGGCTGGGGCCAACGTCCTGACTTTC